These T cell receptor beta chains were read from a single sample in a study of regulatory T cells in long-lasting Graves disease. Using its own MiXCR run on the multiplex PCR reads, TCRdb lists one record per CDR3 protein. The sample yields 300,000 to 500,000 distinct CDR3 sequences, less than 25% seen once. Here the sequenced sample was peripheral blood mononuclear cells (PBMCs), taken when the disease was refractory, from a patient treated with antithyroid drugs. The receptor source for this set is a female donor with Graves disease. Each CDR3 is given with its conserved first and last residue. D genes are given only for firm matches. The size field is filled for only some rows; it gives once, few, many or a size class.

clone size,J gene,V gene,D gene,CDR3 DNA,CDR3 protein
few,TRBJ1-1,TRBV19,TRBD1,TGTGCCAGTAGTCCTATAGGGGGCGTTGGCACTGAAGCTTTCTTT,CASSPIGGVGTEAFF
many,TRBJ2-2,TRBV12-3/TRBV12-4,TRBD2,TGTGCCAGCAGTCTAGGACTAGCGGAGAACACCGGGGAGCTGTTTTTT,CASSLGLAENTGELFF
-,TRBJ2-5,TRBV6-2/TRBV6-3,-,TGTGCCAGCAGTGGGGGCCTTTGGAGCGAGACCCAGTACTTC,CASSGGLWSETQYF
few,TRBJ2-7,TRBV7-2,TRBD2,TGTGCCAGCAGCTTAGTAACTAGCGGGAGTAACGAGCAGTACTTC,CASSLVTSGSNEQYF
few,TRBJ1-5,TRBV19,-,TGTGCCAGTAGTACCCCATTGAGCGAGATCGGTCAGCCCCAGCATTTT,CASSTPLSEIGQPQHF
many,TRBJ2-5,TRBV7-2,-,TGTGCCAGCAGCCCCACCCGAAGGGCCGGGACAGAGACCCAGTACTTC,CASSPTRRAGTETQYF
many,TRBJ2-5,TRBV28,-,TGTGCCAGCAGTTCCGTCTTCATGTACCAAGAGACCCAGTACTTC,CASSSVFMYQETQYF
-,TRBJ1-1,TRBV6-1,TRBD1,TGTGCCAGCAGCCCAAGACAGGGCCATTGGACTGAAGCTTTCTTT,CASSPRQGHWTEAFF
many,TRBJ2-7,TRBV28,TRBD2,TGTGCCAGCAGTTTAATGGGACTAGCGGGATCCTACGAGCAGTACTTC,CASSLMGLAGSYEQYF
few,TRBJ2-5,TRBV9,TRBD2,TGTGCCAGCAGCGGTAGGCCCCGGAGGGCGGGAGGAGAGACCCAGTACTTC,CASSGRPRRAGGETQYF
many,TRBJ1-2,TRBV2,-,TGTGCCAGCCTACAAGCTAACTATGGCTACACCTTC,CASLQANYGYTF
-,TRBJ2-7,TRBV6-4,-,TGTGCCAGCAACCAAGTGGTCGGGGGATCCTACGAGCAGTACTTC,CASNQVVGGSYEQYF
-,TRBJ1-1,TRBV5-6,-,TGTGCCAGCAGCTTGCCCGGACAGTTCATGACTGAAGCTTTCTTT,CASSLPGQFMTEAFF
-,TRBJ2-7,TRBV7-9,-,TGTGCCAGCAGCTTAGTGGAGAACTCAAGGGAGCAGTACTTC,CASSLVENSREQYF
-,TRBJ2-6,TRBV7-2,TRBD1,TGTGCCAGCAGCCTCCGACAGGGGCTTGGGTCTGGGGCCAACGTCCTGACTTTC,CASSLRQGLGSGANVLTF
-,TRBJ1-1,TRBV10-3,-,TGTGCCATCAGTGATCAGGGAGGCACTGAAGCTTTCTTT,CAISDQGGTEAFF
many,TRBJ2-7,TRBV28,-,TGTGCCAGCAGTTACGTTGTGAGTGGGTGGGAGCAGTACTTC,CASSYVVSGWEQYF
-,TRBJ2-6,TRBV4-3,-,TGCGCCAGCAGCCAAGAGTGGTGGGGGTCCGGGGCCGGGGCCAACGTCCTGACTTTC,CASSQEWWGSGAGANVLTF
-,TRBJ1-2,TRBV6-2/TRBV6-3,-,TGTGCCAGCAGTTACTCTGTGACCGAGGCAAACTATGGCTACACCTTC,CASSYSVTEANYGYTF
many,TRBJ2-5,TRBV20-1,-,TGCAGTGCTAGGGCACAGTACCAAGAGACCCAGTACTTC,CSARAQYQETQYF
many,TRBJ2-5,TRBV28,TRBD1,TGTGCCACATCACACGACAGGGAAGAGACCCAGTACTTC,CATSHDREETQYF
-,TRBJ1-5,TRBV5-5,-,TGTGCCAGCAGCTTGGCCGGGATTGGCAATCAGCCCCAGCATTTT,CASSLAGIGNQPQHF
many,TRBJ2-5,TRBV7-2,-,TGTGCCAGCAGCTTAGCGGTCACAGTTCCCCAAGGGACCCAGTACTTC,CASSLAVTVPQGTQYF
-,TRBJ1-6,TRBV19,TRBD1,TGTGCCAGTAGACCCGGACAGGGGAATTCACCCCTCCACTTT,CASRPGQGNSPLHF
many,TRBJ2-5,TRBV2,TRBD2,TGTGCCAGCAGTGAGGGACTACTCCGGGAGACCCAGTACTTC,CASSEGLLRETQYF
few,TRBJ2-1,TRBV3-1,-,TGTGCCAGCAGCCAGAGCCTAGGAGAGCAGTTCTTC,CASSQSLGEQFF
-,TRBJ1-1,TRBV6-2/TRBV6-3,-,TGTGCCAGCACCACCCTCTTGACTGAAGCTTTCTTT,CASTTLLTEAFF
few,TRBJ1-4,TRBV4-1,TRBD1,TGCGCCAGCAGCCACCCGGGACAGCTTAATGAAAAACTGTTTTTT,CASSHPGQLNEKLFF
-,TRBJ1-5,TRBV5-5,-,TGTGCCAGCAGCTTGGTCGGGAGTAGCAATCAGCCCCAGCATTTT,CASSLVGSSNQPQHF
few,TRBJ1-3,TRBV7-2,-,TGTGCCAGCAGCTGGGATGGAAACACCATATATTTT,CASSWDGNTIYF
few,TRBJ2-1,TRBV5-6,TRBD2,TGTGCCAGCAGCCGTAGCGGGAGGGCCTACAATGAGCAGTTCTTC,CASSRSGRAYNEQFF
many,TRBJ2-4,TRBV7-2,-,TGTGCCAGCAGCTTAGCCTTGTGGGACCAGGCCAAAAACATTCAGTACTTC,CASSLALWDQAKNIQYF
-,TRBJ2-7,TRBV4-3,TRBD1,TGCGCCAGCAGCCAAGGGACAGGGGGGTCCTACGAGCAGTACTTC,CASSQGTGGSYEQYF
many,TRBJ2-5,TRBV9,-,TGTGCCAGCAGCGTAGGAGGAGGCCTCCAGTACTTC,CASSVGGGLQYF
-,TRBJ1-1,TRBV18,-,TGTGCCAGCTCAACCGAACAGATGAACACTGAAGCTTTCTTT,CASSTEQMNTEAFF
many,TRBJ2-7,TRBV12-3/TRBV12-4,-,TGTGCCAGCAGTTTTGAGTCCGGGATCCCCTACGAGCAGTACTTC,CASSFESGIPYEQYF
few,TRBJ2-2,TRBV2,TRBD1,TGTGCCAGCGGGACAGGGGTTACTTTGTCCACCGGGGAGCTGTTTTTT,CASGTGVTLSTGELFF
many,TRBJ2-5,TRBV7-9,-,TGTGCCAGCACCTTAAGGGGGGCAGGGCTCTTCCAAGAGACCCAGTACTTC,CASTLRGAGLFQETQYF
few,TRBJ1-2,TRBV12-3/TRBV12-4,-,TGTGCCAGCAGCCCGACTTCCCTCGGGGGGCTGGATTATGGCTACACCTTC,CASSPTSLGGLDYGYTF
few,TRBJ2-6,TRBV19,-,TGTGCCAGTAGTATACTTGCCCAGGGTGCTGGGGCCAACGTCCTGACTTTC,CASSILAQGAGANVLTF
many,TRBJ2-5,TRBV6-2/TRBV6-3,-,TGTGCCAGCAGAGCGACAGGAAAAGAGACCCAGTACTTC,CASRATGKETQYF
few,TRBJ1-4,TRBV7-9,-,TGTGCCAGCAGCTCCACCTGGCAGAATGAAAAACTGTTTTTT,CASSSTWQNEKLFF
-,TRBJ2-2,TRBV20-1,TRBD2,TGCAGTGCTAGAGTGACTAGCGGGTTCGGGGAGCTGTTTTTT,CSARVTSGFGELFF
many,TRBJ2-7,TRBV6-5,-,TGTGCCAGCAGTTTGAATAGCGGAGCATCGTACTTC,CASSLNSGASYF
few,TRBJ1-5,TRBV7-2,-,TGTGCCAGCAGCTTAGTGGGCCTTCGGTCCCCCCAGCATTTT,CASSLVGLRSPQHF
-,TRBJ2-2,TRBV4-2,TRBD2,TGTGCCAGCAGCCAAGTTTTAGGACTAGCGGGAGGCGACGCGAACACCGGGGAGCTGTTTTTT,CASSQVLGLAGGDANTGELFF
-,TRBJ2-2,TRBV11-2,-,TGTGCCAGCAGCTTAGTGGAAGTCGGACACCTCAACCGTGGGGAGCTGTTTTTT,CASSLVEVGHLNRGELFF